This T cell receptor (beta chain) was obtained from a study of radiation and T cells in renal cell carcinoma (dated by TCRdb to 2019 to 2021). Turning to the overall study: The samples were drawn from a clinical trial, where primary renal cell carcinomas were treated with 15 Gy of stereotactic body radiation therapy and then removed by nephrectomy 4 weeks afterward. In total, roughly 51 samples underwent TCR beta sequencing: around 25 tumors plus 27 peripheral blood samples. Across all 50 or so samples, 4,016,671 unique CDR3 nucleotide sequences, encoding around 2.4 million unique CDR3 amino acid sequences, were identified.

As concerns this clone: Its antigen remains unidentified. No much larger clone exists at a distance of one base, and base qualities are not known.

TCR beta libraries were generated from genomic DNA with the immunoSEQ kit, following the manufacturer's recommendations. To prepare the libraries, a first multiplex PCR with proprietary primers was run, followed by a second PCR that added unique barcodes, and a bead cleanup was done after each round. A kit-provided positive control reaction and a negative control reaction were included in every sample batch. The final libraries underwent checking on an Agilent 4200 TapeStation D1000 ScreenTape, volumetric pooling, and quantification by qPCR. Sequencing was performed on an Illumina NextSeq500 using a MidOutput 150-cycle cartridge, with 156 Read1 cycles, 15 Index1 cycles, and the kit custom primers. The pooled library was loaded at roughly 0.94 pM with a roughly 20% PhiX control spike-in. The source study handled its data this way. Vendor-processed data were analyzed in R, and a clonotype was defined as all T cells sharing the same CDR3 nucleotide sequence. In the clone abundance analyses, frequencies were normalized to the 10,000 most abundant clones in each sample. Public T cell clones, which averaged fewer than five per sample, were excluded before analysis. Tumor-enriched and baseline blood-enriched clonotypes were defined by at least a 32-fold difference in abundance between compartments. A beta-binomial differential abundance model was used to identify clonotypes that expanded or contracted between blood time points. Tumor-blood repertoire similarity was measured with the Baroni-Urbani and Buser coefficient, and groups were compared using two-tailed Wilcoxon tests in R. TCRdb took this table from immuneACCESS and kept in-frame rearrangements with V and J called. Such tables lack part of the clones; where checked against another copy, unresolved V genes explain under half of the gap, and the rest is unexplained. Clone size and V and J calls were adopted from that table, with D and trimming inferred from the DNA. This sample comprises around 120,000 clones, 75% to 85% of them detected only once. Of the sample, about 1.9% is held by the ten largest clones.

CDR1 GTSNPN and CDR2 SVGIG are derived from the germline V gene (reference sequence). The CDR3 measures 13 amino acids from cysteine to phenylalanine. Only the CDR3 DNA is retained, 39 bases long and in frame from the first base. Trimmed from V: 4 bases; trimmed from J: 3 bases; junction bases lacking a gene match: 4. The sample's time point label, in plain terms: blood 2 weeks post-SBRT. Taken with the paper, the label for treatment or condition translates to: 15 Gy SBRT to primary tumor, nephrectomy 4 weeks later. Serial peripheral blood from radiation-treated patients was sampled at baseline, 2 weeks and 4 weeks after SBRT to track tumor-enriched clonotypes. Every patient's renal cell carcinoma showed clear cell pathology. The QIAamp DNA Blood Mini Kit (Qiagen) was used to prepare genomic DNA for TCR sequencing. The analyses included just those samples that passed every quality control check. Broader findings and caveats from the paper: The single-armed trial design could not address effects of radiation dose or scheduling on the TCR repertoire. In blood, the top tumor clonotypes increased between baseline and 2 weeks post-radiation and then shrank by 4 weeks, which suggests that tumor-resident clones expanded only transiently. Because no pretreatment tumor biopsies were available, whether clonotypes were present in the tumor at baseline could not be determined. Blood repertoire dynamics were not followed beyond 4 weeks after treatment.

The chain is made from TRBV30 and TRBJ2-7, with 9 central nucleotides matching TRBD1. The receptor was derived from a woman in her fifties or sixties with renal cell carcinoma. The sample consisted of blood, taken from a patient whose treatment included radiotherapy and nephrectomy. The DNA reads TGTGCCTGGACTCGACAGGGGGGCTACGAGCAGTACTTC. Its protein reads: CAWTRQGGYEQYF. Reference TRBV30 and TRBJ2-7 genes cover what lies past the CDR3, so the full variable domain is SQTIHQWPATLVQPVGSPLSLECTVEGTSNPNLYWYRQAAGRGLQLLFYSVGIGQISSEVPQNLSASRPQDRQFILSSKKLLLSDSGFYLCAWTRQGGYEQYFGPGTRLTVT.